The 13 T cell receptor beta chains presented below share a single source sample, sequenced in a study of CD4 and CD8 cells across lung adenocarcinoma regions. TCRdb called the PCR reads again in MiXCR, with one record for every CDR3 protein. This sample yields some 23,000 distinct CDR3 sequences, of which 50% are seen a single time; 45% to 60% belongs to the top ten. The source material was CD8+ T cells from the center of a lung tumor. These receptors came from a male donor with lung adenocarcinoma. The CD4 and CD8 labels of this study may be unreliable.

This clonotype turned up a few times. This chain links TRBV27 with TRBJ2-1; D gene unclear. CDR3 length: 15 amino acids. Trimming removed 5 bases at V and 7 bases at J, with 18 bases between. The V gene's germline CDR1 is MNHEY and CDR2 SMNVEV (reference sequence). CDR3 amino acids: CASSVSNPKVNEQFF. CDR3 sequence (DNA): TGTGCCAGCAGTGTCAGCAACCCAAAGGTAAATGAGCAGTTCTTC.

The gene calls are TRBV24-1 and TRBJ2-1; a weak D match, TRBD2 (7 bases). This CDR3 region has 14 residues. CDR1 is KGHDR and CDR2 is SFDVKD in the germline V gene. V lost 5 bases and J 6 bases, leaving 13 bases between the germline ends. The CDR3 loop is CATSGQGRGNEQFF. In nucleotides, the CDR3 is TGTGCCACCAGTGGGCAGGGGAGGGGCAATGAGCAGTTCTTC.

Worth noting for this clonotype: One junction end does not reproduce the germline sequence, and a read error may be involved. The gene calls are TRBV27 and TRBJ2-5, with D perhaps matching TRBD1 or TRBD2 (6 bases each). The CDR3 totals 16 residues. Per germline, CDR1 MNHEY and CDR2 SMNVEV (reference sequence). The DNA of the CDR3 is TGTGCCAGCAGTTTATCGGGGGGCGGCTCCCCAGAGACCCAGTATTTC. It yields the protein CASSLSGGGSPETQYF.

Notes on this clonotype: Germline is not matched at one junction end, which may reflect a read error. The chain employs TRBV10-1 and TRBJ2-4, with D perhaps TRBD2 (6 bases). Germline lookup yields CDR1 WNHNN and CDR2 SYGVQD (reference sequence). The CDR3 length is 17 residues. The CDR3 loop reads CASSGDSGQGAKNIQYF. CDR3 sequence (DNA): TGCGCCAGCAGTGGGGACTCGGGGCAGGGAGCCAAAAATATTCAGTACTTC.

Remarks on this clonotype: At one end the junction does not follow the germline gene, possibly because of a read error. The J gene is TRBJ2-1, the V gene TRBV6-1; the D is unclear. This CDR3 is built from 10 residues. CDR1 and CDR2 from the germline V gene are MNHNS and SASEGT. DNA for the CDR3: TGTGCCAGCAGGGACGATGAGCAGTTCTTT. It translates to CASRDDEQFF.

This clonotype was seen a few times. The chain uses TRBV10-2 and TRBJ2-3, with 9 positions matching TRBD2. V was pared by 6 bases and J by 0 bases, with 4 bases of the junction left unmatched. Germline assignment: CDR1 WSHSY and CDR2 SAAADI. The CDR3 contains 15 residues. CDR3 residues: CASRDLAGSTDTQYF. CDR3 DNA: TGCGCCAGCAGAGATCTAGCGGGGAGCACAGATACGCAGTATTTT.

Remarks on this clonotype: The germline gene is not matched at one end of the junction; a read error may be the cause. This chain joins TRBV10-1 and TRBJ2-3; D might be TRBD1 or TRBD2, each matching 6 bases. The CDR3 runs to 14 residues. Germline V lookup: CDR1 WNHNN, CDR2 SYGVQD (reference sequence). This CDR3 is CAGGRGRDPETQYF. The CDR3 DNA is TGCGCGGGGGGCCGGGGCCGTGACCCAGAGACGCAGTATTTC.

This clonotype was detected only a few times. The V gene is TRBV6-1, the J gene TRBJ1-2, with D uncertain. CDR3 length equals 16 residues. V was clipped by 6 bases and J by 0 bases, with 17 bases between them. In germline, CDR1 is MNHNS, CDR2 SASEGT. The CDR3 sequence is CASSSYGVGSNYGYTF. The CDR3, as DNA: TGTGCCAGCAGCAGTTATGGGGTGGGATCTAACTATGGCTACACCTTC.

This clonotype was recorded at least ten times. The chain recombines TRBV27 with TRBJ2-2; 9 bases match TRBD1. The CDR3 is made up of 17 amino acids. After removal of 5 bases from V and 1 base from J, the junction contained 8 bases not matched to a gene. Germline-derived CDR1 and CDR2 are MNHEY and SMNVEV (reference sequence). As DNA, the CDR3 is TGTGCCAGCAGTAGGGGACAGGGAGGGGGGAACACCGGGGAGCTGTTTTTT. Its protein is CASSRGQGGGNTGELFF.

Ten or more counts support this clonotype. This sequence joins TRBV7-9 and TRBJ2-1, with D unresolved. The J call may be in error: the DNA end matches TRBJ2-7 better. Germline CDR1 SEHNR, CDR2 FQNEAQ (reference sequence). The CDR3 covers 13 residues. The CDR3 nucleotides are TGTGCCAGCAGCTTATCGTACAGCTACGAGCAGTACTTC. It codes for CASSLSYSYEQYF.

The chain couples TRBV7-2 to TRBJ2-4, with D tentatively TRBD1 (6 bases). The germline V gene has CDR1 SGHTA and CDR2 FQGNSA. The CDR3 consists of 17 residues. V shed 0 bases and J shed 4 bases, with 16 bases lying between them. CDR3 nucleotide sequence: TGTGCCAGCAGCTTAGCCAAGGCCAGGGGAAAAAAAAACATTCAGTACTTC. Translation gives CASSLAKARGKKNIQYF.

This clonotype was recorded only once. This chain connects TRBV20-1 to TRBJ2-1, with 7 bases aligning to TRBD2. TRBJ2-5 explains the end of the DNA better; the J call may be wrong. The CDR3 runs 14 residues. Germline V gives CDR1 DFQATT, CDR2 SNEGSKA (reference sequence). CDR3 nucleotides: TGCAGTGCTAGAGATGGGAGGGGACGGGAGACCCAGTACTTC. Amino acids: CSARDGRGRETQYF.

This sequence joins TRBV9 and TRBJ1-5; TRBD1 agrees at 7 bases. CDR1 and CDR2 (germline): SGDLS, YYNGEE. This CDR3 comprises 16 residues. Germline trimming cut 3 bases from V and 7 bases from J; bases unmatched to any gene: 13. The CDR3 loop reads CASSAGGVEGRQPQHF. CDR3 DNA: TGTGCCAGCAGCGCAGGGGGGGTGGAGGGTAGGCAGCCCCAGCATTTT.